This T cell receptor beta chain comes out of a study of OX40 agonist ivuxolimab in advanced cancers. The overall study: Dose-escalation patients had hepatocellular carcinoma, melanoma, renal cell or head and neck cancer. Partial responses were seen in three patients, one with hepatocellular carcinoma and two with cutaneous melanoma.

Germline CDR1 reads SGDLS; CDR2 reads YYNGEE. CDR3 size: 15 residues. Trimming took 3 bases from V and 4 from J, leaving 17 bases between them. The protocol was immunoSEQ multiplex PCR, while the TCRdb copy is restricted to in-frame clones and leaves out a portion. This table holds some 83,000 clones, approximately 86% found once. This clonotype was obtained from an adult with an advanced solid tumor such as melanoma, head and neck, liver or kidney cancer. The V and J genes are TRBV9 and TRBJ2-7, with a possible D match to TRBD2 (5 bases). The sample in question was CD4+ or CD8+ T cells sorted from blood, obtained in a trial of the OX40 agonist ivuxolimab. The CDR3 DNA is TGTGCCAGCAGCGCCCGTTCCGGGAACGAATACGAGCAGTACTTC. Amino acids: CASSARSGNEYEQYF.